This T cell receptor beta chain was sequenced in a study of T cells after yellow fever vaccination. In TCRdb, the 5' RACE reads were re-called with MiXCR into one record per CDR3 protein. Of around 610,000 distinct CDR3 sequences in the sample, approximately 13% are singletons; the top ten hold about an eighth. This clonotype showed up just a few times. A much larger clone sits a single nucleotide away, making a read error possible. The CDR3 does not end in the conserved phenylalanine or tryptophan, so this is likely a read error. The V gene lost 6 bases and the J gene lost 6 bases, with 4 bases spanning the gap. The CDR3 contains 10 residues. In germline, CDR1 is SGHVT, CDR2 SQSDAQ.

The source is a young man who received the YFV17D yellow fever vaccine. Source: PBMCs, taken on the day of the yellow fever booster vaccination. V is TRBV7-4 and J is TRBJ2-3, with D uncertain. CDR3 in DNA: TGTGCCAGCAGAGGGGATACGCAGTATTCT. Translating it yields CASRGDTQYS.